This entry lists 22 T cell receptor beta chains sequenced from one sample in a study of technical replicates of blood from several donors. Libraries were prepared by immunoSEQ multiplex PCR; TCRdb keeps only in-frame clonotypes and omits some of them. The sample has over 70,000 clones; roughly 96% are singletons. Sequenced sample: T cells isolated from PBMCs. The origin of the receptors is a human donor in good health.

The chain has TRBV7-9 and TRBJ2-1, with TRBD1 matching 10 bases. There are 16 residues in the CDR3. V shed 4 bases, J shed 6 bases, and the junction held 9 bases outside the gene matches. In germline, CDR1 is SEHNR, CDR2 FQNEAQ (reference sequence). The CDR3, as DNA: TGTGCCAGCAGCTCTAACCCGTGGACAGGGGGCAATGAGCAGTTCTTC. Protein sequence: CASSSNPWTGGNEQFF.

This CDR3 reads CASSLGLAGGETQYF. For the CDR3, the DNA is TGTGCCAGCAGCTTGGGGCTAGCGGGAGGAGAGACCCAGTACTTC. The chain recombines TRBV7-2 with TRBJ2-5, with 11 bases identical to TRBD2. V shed 3 bases and J 4 bases; nucleotides not matched to a gene: 4. Germline loops: CDR1 SGHTA, CDR2 FQGNSA. The CDR3 totals 15 residues.

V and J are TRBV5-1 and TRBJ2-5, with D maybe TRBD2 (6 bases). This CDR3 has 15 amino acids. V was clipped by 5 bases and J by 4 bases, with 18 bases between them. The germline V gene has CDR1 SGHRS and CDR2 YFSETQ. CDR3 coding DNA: TGCGCCAGCAGGAAGGGGCAGGGAGGTTTAGAGACCCAGTACTTC. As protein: CASRKGQGGLETQYF.

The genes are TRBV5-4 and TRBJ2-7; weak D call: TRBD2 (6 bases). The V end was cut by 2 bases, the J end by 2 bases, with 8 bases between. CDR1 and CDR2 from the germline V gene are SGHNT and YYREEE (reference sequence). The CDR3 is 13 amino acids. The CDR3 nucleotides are TGTGCCAGCAGCTTTGGGACTGCCTACGAGCAGTACTTC. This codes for CASSFGTAYEQYF.

CDR3 protein: CASNSSSGANSPLHF. The CDR3 coding sequence is TGCGCCAGCAACTCCTCCAGTGGGGCGAATTCACCCCTCCACTTT. V gene TRBV5-1 combines with J gene TRBJ1-6; D might be TRBD1 (5 bases). The CDR3 sequence is 15 residues long. CDR1 and CDR2 from the germline V gene are SGHRS and YFSETQ. V gave up 6 bases and J gave up 7 bases, with 17 bases separating them.

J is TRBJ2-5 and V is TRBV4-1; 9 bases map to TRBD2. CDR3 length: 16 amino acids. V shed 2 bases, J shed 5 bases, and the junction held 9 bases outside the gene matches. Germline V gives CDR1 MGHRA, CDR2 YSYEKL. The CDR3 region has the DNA TGCGCCAGCAGCCAAATGGGTAGCGGGAGAGGGGAGACCCAGTACTTC. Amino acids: CASSQMGSGRGETQYF.

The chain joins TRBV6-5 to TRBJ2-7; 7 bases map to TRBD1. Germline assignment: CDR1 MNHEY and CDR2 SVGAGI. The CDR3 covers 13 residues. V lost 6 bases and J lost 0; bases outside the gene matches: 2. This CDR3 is CASSWDSSYEQYF. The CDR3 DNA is TGTGCCAGCAGCTGGGACAGCTCCTACGAGCAGTACTTC.

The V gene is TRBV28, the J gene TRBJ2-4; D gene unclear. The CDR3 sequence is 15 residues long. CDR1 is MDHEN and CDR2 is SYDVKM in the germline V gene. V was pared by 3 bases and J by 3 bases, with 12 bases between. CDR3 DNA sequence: TGTGCCAGCAGTTTGAGGAGCCTCAACAAAAACATTCAGTACTTC. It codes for CASSLRSLNKNIQYF.

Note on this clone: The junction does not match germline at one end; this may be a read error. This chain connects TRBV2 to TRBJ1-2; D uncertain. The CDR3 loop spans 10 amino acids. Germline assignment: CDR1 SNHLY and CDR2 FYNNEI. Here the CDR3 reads CASKQYAYTF. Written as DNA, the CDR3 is TGTGCCAGCAAGCAATATGCCTACACCTTC.

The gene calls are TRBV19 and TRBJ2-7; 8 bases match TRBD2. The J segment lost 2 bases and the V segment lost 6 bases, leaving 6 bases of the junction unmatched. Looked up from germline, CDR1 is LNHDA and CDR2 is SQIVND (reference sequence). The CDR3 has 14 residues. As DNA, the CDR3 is TGTGCCAGTAGCATCGCGGGGGGTACCTACGAGCAGTACTTC. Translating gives CASSIAGGTYEQYF.

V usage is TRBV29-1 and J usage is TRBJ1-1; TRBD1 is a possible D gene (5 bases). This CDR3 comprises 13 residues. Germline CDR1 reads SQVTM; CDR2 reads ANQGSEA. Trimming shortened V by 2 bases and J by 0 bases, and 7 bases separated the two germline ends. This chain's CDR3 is CSVEKQVNTEAFF. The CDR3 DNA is TGCAGCGTTGAAAAACAGGTGAACACTGAAGCTTTCTTT.

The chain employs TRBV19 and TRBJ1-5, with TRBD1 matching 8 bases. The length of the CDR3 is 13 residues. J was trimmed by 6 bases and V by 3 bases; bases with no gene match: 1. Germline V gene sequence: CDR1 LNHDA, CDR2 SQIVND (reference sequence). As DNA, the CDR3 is TGTGCCAGTAGTATCCAGGGGGCTCAGCCCCAGCATTTT. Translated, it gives CASSIQGAQPQHF.

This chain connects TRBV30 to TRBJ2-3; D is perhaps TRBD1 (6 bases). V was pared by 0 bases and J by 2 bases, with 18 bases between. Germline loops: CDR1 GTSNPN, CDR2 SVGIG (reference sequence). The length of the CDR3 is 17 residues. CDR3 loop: CAWSVRDRQTYTDTQYF. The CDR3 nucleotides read TGTGCCTGGAGTGTACGTGACAGGCAAACCTACACAGATACGCAGTATTTT. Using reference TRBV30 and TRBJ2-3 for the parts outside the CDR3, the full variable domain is SQTIHQWPATLVQPVGSPLSLECTVEGTSNPNLYWYRQAAGRGLQLLFYSVGIGQISSEVPQNLSASRPQDRQFILSSKKLLLSDSGFYLCAWSVRDRQTYTDTQYFGPGTRLTVL.

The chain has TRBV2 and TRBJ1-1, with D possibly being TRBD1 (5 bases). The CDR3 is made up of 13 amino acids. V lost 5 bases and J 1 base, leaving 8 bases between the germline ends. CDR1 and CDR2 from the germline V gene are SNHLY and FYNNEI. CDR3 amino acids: CASSIQGNTEAFF. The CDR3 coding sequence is TGTGCCAGCAGTATTCAGGGGAACACTGAAGCTTTCTTT.

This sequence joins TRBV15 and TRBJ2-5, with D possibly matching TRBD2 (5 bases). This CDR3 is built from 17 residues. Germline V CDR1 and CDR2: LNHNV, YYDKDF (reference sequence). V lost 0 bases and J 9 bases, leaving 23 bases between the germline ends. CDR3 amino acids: CATSRDRKTRNIGAQYF. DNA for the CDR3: TGTGCCACCAGCAGAGATAGAAAAACGAGAAACATCGGGGCCCAGTACTTC.

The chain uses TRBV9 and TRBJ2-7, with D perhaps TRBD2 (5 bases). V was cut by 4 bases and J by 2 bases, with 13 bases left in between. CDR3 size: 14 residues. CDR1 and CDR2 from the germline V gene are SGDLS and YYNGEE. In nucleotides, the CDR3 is TGTGCCAGCAGCTGGGCAGGAGCGGCCTACGAGCAGTACTTC. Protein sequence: CASSWAGAAYEQYF.

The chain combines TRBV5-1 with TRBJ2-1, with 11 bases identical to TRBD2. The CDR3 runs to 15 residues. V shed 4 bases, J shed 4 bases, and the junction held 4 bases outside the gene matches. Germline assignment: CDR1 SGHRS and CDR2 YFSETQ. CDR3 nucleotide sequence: TGCGCCAGCAGCCCTGGACTAGCGGGTTACAATGAGCAGTTCTTC. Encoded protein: CASSPGLAGYNEQFF.

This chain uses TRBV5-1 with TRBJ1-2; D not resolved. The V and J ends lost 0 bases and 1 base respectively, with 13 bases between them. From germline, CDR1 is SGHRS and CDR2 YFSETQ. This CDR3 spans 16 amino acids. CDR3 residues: CASSLAQQYFNYGYTF. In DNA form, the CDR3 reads TGCGCCAGCAGCTTGGCCCAACAGTACTTTAACTATGGCTACACCTTC.

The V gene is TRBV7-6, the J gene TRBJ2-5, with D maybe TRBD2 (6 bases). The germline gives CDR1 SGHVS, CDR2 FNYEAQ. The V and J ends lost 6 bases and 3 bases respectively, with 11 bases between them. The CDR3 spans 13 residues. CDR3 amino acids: CASRIGGEETQYF. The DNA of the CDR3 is TGTGCCAGCAGGATCGGGGGAGAAGAGACCCAGTACTTC.

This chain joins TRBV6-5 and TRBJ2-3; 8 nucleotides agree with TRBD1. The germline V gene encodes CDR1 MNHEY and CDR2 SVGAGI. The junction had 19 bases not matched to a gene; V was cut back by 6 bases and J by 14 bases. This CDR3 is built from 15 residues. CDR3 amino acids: CASRTGQGRDMLLYF. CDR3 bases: TGTGCCAGCAGAACCGGACAGGGTAGGGATATGTTGCTGTATTTT.

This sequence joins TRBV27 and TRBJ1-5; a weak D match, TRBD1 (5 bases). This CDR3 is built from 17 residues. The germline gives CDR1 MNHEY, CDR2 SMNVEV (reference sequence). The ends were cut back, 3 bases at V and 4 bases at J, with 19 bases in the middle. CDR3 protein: CASSFKFSTVRNQPQHF. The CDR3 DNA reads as TGTGCCAGCAGTTTTAAGTTTTCGACAGTACGGAATCAGCCCCAGCATTTT.

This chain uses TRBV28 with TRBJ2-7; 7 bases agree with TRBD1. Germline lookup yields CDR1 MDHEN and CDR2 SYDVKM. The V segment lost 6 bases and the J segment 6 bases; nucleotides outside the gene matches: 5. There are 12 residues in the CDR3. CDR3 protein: CASSLGGFEQYF. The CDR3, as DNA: TGTGCCAGCAGCCTAGGGGGCTTCGAGCAGTACTTC.